This is a list of T cell receptor beta chains from one sample in a study of response to subunit inactivated influenza vaccine. Via MiXCR, TCRdb re-called the RT-PCR reads, giving one row per CDR3 protein. The data contain approximately 520,000 distinct CDR3 sequences, about 15% of them singletons. The sample was CD4+ T cells sorted from PBMCs, taken 23 to 25 months after vaccination. Receptor source: a man in his fifties or sixties who received an inactivated influenza vaccine. Each CDR3 is given with its conserved first and last residue. A D gene is named only where the DNA matches it firmly. A row's size may be missing; if present it is once, few, many or a size class.

TRBV24-1	TRBD1	TRBJ1-2	-	TGTGCCACCAGTTCGGGACAGGGTGGCTACACCTTC	CATSSGQGGYTF
TRBV28	-	TRBJ1-1	-	TGTGCCAGCAGGCGGTATCAGGAAGCTTTCTTT	CASRRYQEAFF
TRBV30	-	TRBJ1-6	-	TGTGCCTGGAAGTCCCCCCCCCGGGAGTATAATTCACCCCTCCACTTT	CAWKSPPREYNSPLHF
TRBV3-1	-	TRBJ2-1	few	TGTGCCAGCAGCCAAGACGGGAATAGACAGTTCTTC	CASSQDGNRQFF
TRBV12-3/TRBV12-4	-	TRBJ2-3	many	TGTGCCAGCAGTCCCAGAGGGTGGGTAGATACGCAGTATTTT	CASSPRGWVDTQYF
TRBV7-2	TRBD2	TRBJ2-3	few	TGTGCCAGCAGCTTATCGGGACTAGCGGGAGCAGATACGCAGTATTTT	CASSLSGLAGADTQYF
TRBV7-2	-	TRBJ2-2	few	TGTGCCAGCAGCTTAACTATGAACACCGGGGAGCTGTTTTTT	CASSLTMNTGELFF
TRBV30	TRBD2	TRBJ2-3	few	TGTGCCTGGAGTAGACCCAGCGGGGGGTTCACAGATACGCAGTATTTT	CAWSRPSGGFTDTQYF
TRBV5-1	-	TRBJ2-7	many	TGCGCCAGCAGCTTGGATCAGAGGGGCAGCTACGAGCAGTACTTC	CASSLDQRGSYEQYF
TRBV5-1	TRBD2	TRBJ2-1	few	TGCGCCAGCAGCCGAGGGACTAGCGGGATGTATAACAATGAGCAGTTCTTC	CASSRGTSGMYNNEQFF
TRBV29-1	-	TRBJ2-1	many	TGCAGCACCCTTTTAGCGGACCTCCCCTACAATGAGCAGTTCTTC	CSTLLADLPYNEQFF
TRBV14	TRBD2	TRBJ2-3	-	TGTGCCAGCACACGGGAGGGAGATACGCAGTATTTT	CASTREGDTQYF
TRBV7-9	-	TRBJ2-7	-	TGTGCCAGCAGCTCTAGCAACCCAAGCTCCTACGAGCAGTACTTC	CASSSSNPSSYEQYF
TRBV12-3/TRBV12-4	-	TRBJ1-2	-	TGTGCCAGCCGGCCCCCCAGTCCCATCTATGGCTACACCTTC	CASRPPSPIYGYTF
TRBV7-2	TRBD1	TRBJ2-1	-	TGTGCCAGCAGTGAACAGGGGGCCTACAATGAGCAGTTCTTC	CASSEQGAYNEQFF
TRBV19	-	TRBJ2-5	few	TGTGCCAGTGCGCGGACAGTAAGAGAGACCCAGTACTTC	CASARTVRETQYF
TRBV11-2	-	TRBJ1-1	few	TGTGCCAGCAGCCCCAATTCTTGGGGACAAGAAAACACTGAAGCTTTCTTT	CASSPNSWGQENTEAFF
TRBV20-1	TRBD2	TRBJ2-7	few	TGCAGTGCTTCACTAGCGGGATTGGGTCAAGGCCCCTACGAGCAGTACTTC	CSASLAGLGQGPYEQYF
TRBV7-9	-	TRBJ2-3	-	TGTGCCAGCAGCTTAGATGCAGATACGCAGTATTTT	CASSLDADTQYF
TRBV12-3/TRBV12-4	-	TRBJ2-7	-	TGTGCCAGCAGTTTAGGAGGACTCGAGCAGTACTTC	CASSLGGLEQYF
TRBV7-6	TRBD2	TRBJ2-5	few	TGTGCCAGCAGCCGTCCTAGCGGGGGGGTGGAGACCCAGTACTTC	CASSRPSGGVETQYF
TRBV24-1	-	TRBJ2-1	-	TGTGCCACCAGTGATTTGTCCGGGAGTTCGCCCTACAATGAGCAGTTCTTC	CATSDLSGSSPYNEQFF
TRBV5-1	-	TRBJ1-1	few	TGCGCCAGCAGCTTGGATAGGGGGGCCATGAACACTGAAGCTTTCTTT	CASSLDRGAMNTEAFF
TRBV14	-	TRBJ1-5	few	TGTGCCAGCAGCAAACCAAATCAGCCCCAGCATTTT	CASSKPNQPQHF
TRBV4-3	-	TRBJ2-1	-	TGCGCCAGCAGCCAAGAAGGTGGGAGCAATGAGCAGTTCTTC	CASSQEGGSNEQFF
TRBV7-2	TRBD1	TRBJ2-2	-	TGTGCCAGCAGCTTAACAGGGGGCTGGGACACCGGGGAGCTGTTTTTT	CASSLTGGWDTGELFF
TRBV4-2	-	TRBJ1-4	-	TGTGCCAGCAGCCTCCGCCGACAGGAAACTGAAAAACTGTTTTTT	CASSLRRQETEKLFF
TRBV20-1	TRBD2	TRBJ2-7	few	TGCAGTGCTAGCCGGGGGGGCCTCTACGAGCAGTACTTC	CSASRGGLYEQYF
TRBV11-2	TRBD1	TRBJ2-7	-	TGTGCCAGCAGCTTAACCGGGACAGGGGTCTACGAGCAGTACTTC	CASSLTGTGVYEQYF
TRBV12-3/TRBV12-4	TRBD2	TRBJ2-1	once	TGTGCCAGCAGTTTTGACCCTACCGGGACTAGCGGGAGATCGTCCTACAATGAGCAGTTCTTC	CASSFDPTGTSGRSSYNEQFF
TRBV5-1	-	TRBJ2-1	few	TGCGCCAGCAGCTTGGGACCCGAGGAGCAGTTCTTC	CASSLGPEEQFF
TRBV3-1	TRBD2	TRBJ2-1	-	TGTGCCAGCAGCCAAGAGCGGTTGAGACTAGCGGGATACAATGAGCAGTTCTTC	CASSQERLRLAGYNEQFF
TRBV7-2	TRBD2	TRBJ2-1	-	TGTGCCAGCAGCTTAAGTAGCGGGCCCAACAATGAGCAGTTCTTC	CASSLSSGPNNEQFF